The 31 T cell receptor beta chains reported below all come from one sample, sequenced in a study of T cells after somatic rescue of genetic block. Sequenced by immunoSEQ multiplex PCR; TCRdb stores in-frame clones only, minus some. The data show 12,000 or so clones, less than 80% seen once. Material: peripheral blood mononuclear cells (PBMCs). These receptors originate from a boy aged 10-17 years.

The V call is TRBV11-2, the J call TRBJ2-5; D is perhaps TRBD2 (6 bases). Judging by the DNA end, TRBJ2-7 fits better; the J call may be wrong. Germline lookup yields CDR1 SGHAT and CDR2 FQNNGV. CDR3 length: 15 amino acids. The CDR3 DNA reads TGTGCCAGCAGCTTAGGGAGGGGTACGTTCTACGAGCAGTACTTC. The encoded protein is CASSLGRGTFYEQYF.

This clone was observed once. The J gene is TRBJ2-3, the V gene TRBV12-5; no clear D. The CDR3 is 13 residues long. Trimming took 6 bases from V and 2 from J, leaving 9 bases between them. In germline, CDR1 is LGHNT, CDR2 FRNRAP. CDR3 sequence: CASGLGFTDTQYF. The CDR3 nucleotides are TGTGCTAGTGGGCTGGGCTTCACAGATACGCAGTATTTT.

The CDR3 nucleotides are TGTGCCAGCAGTTTGGGGACAAAAGAGACCCAGTACTTC. As protein: CASSLGTKETQYF. The chain combines TRBV28 with TRBJ2-5; TRBD1 might be the D (6 bases). Germline values: CDR1 MDHEN, CDR2 SYDVKM. The CDR3 sequence is 13 residues long. Trimming removed 3 bases from V and 3 bases from J, with 8 bases in between.

In this sample, this clone turned up a few times. The chain uses TRBV18 and TRBJ1-2; 9 positions match TRBD1. Germline values: CDR1 KGHSH, CDR2 LQKENI. V shed 3 bases and J 6 bases; nucleotides not matched to a gene: 8. The CDR3 sequence is 15 residues long. The CDR3 DNA follows: TGTGCCAGCTCACCGGGACAGGGAGCAGGGCATGGCTACACCTTC. It encodes CASSPGQGAGHGYTF.

This chain joins TRBV7-2 and TRBJ2-3; the match to TRBD2 covers 8 bases. The CDR3 length is 16 residues. Germline lookup yields CDR1 SGHTA and CDR2 FQGNSA. J lost 0 bases, V lost 2 bases, and 4 bases had no gene match. The CDR3 nucleotides read TGTGCCAGCAGCTTACGGCGGGGGGCTAGCACAGATACGCAGTATTTT. It specifies CASSLRRGASTDTQYF.

This clone turned up a few times. This chain links TRBV15 with TRBJ2-1; the match to TRBD2 covers 15 bases. CDR3 size: 16 residues. V shed 3 bases, J shed 7 bases, and the junction held 4 bases outside the gene matches. Germline CDR1 LNHNV, CDR2 YYDKDF (reference sequence). CDR3 sequence (DNA): TGTGCCACCAGCAGCCAGGGACTAGCGGGAGGTAATGAGCAGTTCTTC. This gives the protein CATSSQGLAGGNEQFF.

This clone has more than one count but fewer than ten. The V call is TRBV12-5, the J call TRBJ1-3, with D possibly TRBD1 on 6 matching bases. The CDR3 length is 15 residues. Germline V CDR1 and CDR2: LGHNT, FRNRAP. Trimming stripped 1 base from V and 4 bases from J, with 11 bases between. The CDR3 DNA is TGTGCTAGTGGTTTGGGTGGGGGGCGCGGAAACACCATATATTTT. Amino acid sequence: CASGLGGGRGNTIYF.

This rearrangement joins TRBV2 to TRBJ2-2, with D unresolved. V lost 4 bases and J lost 9, with 6 bases in between. CDR1 is SNHLY and CDR2 is FYNNEI in the germline V gene. This CDR3 spans 11 amino acids. This CDR3 is CASSGGWELFF. In DNA, the CDR3 is TGTGCCAGCAGTGGGGGATGGGAGCTGTTTTTT.

The chain has TRBV7-8 and TRBJ2-1, with D perhaps matching TRBD2 (5 bases). V was clipped by 5 bases and J by 2 bases, with 13 bases between them. The V gene's germline CDR1 is SGHVS and CDR2 FQNEAQ. The CDR3 length is 15 residues. CDR3 coding DNA: TGTGCCAGCAGCCCGCGGACTGGGACCTACAATGAGCAGTTCTTC. Its translation: CASSPRTGTYNEQFF.

The J gene is TRBJ1-3, the V gene TRBV4-1, with D possibly matching TRBD1 (5 bases). CDR3 length: 18 amino acids. Trimming removed 0 bases from V and 5 bases from J, with 20 bases in between. CDR1 is MGHRA, CDR2 YSYEKL, per germline. The DNA for the CDR3 is TGCGCCAGCAGCCAAGAGAGGCCTGGGGGAGAGCTTCGAAACACCATATATTTT. Its protein product is CASSQERPGGELRNTIYF.

The CDR3 spells CSASAGNGYTF. DNA for the CDR3: TGCAGTGCTAGCGCGGGAAACGGCTACACCTTC. The gene calls are TRBV20-1 and TRBJ1-2; D is unresolved. The germline CDR1 and CDR2 sequences are DFQATT and SNEGSKA (reference sequence). Trimming removed 3 bases at V and 8 bases at J, with 10 bases between. This CDR3 is 11 amino acids long.

The V and J genes are TRBV29-1 and TRBJ2-1, with D possibly being TRBD1 (6 bases). Germline CDR1 is SQVTM and CDR2 is ANQGSEA. The ends were cut back, 8 bases at V and 5 bases at J, with 13 bases in the middle. The CDR3 sequence is 12 residues long. Here the CDR3 DNA reads TGCAGCTTCGAACAGGGTAACAATGAGCAGTTCTTC. This codes for CSFEQGNNEQFF.

The rearrangement joins TRBV2 to TRBJ1-4, with unresolved D. Germline assignment: CDR1 SNHLY and CDR2 FYNNEI. CDR3 length: 14 amino acids. The V end was cut by 3 bases, the J end by 8 bases, with 13 bases between. CDR3 loop: CASSEQARGEKLFF. The CDR3 DNA reads as TGTGCCAGCAGTGAGCAGGCCCGAGGAGAAAAACTGTTTTTT.

This clone has only one observation. This chain connects TRBV9 to TRBJ1-2; TRBD1 matches at 10 bases. Losses at the gene ends were 0 bases for V and 2 bases for J; bases not matched to a gene: 4. The CDR3 consists of 16 residues. Germline V lookup: CDR1 SGDLS, CDR2 YYNGEE. The CDR3 DNA reads TGTGCCAGCAGCGTAGGGGCGGGACAGGGGAACTATGGCTACACCTTC. Protein sequence: CASSVGAGQGNYGYTF.

The V call is TRBV5-6, the J call TRBJ1-1, with no clear D. The CDR3 totals 13 residues. The germline CDR1 and CDR2 sequences are SGHDT and YYEEEE. Trimming cost V 1 base and J 1 base, with 5 bases left between them. For the CDR3, the DNA is TGTGCCAGCAGCTTGTGGCCGAACACTGAAGCTTTCTTT. Protein product: CASSLWPNTEAFF.

V gene TRBV9 combines with J gene TRBJ2-1; D may be TRBD1 (6 bases). The CDR3 totals 15 residues. Germline V gives CDR1 SGDLS, CDR2 YYNGEE. Trimming took 3 bases from V and 7 from J, leaving 17 bases between them. The CDR3 spells CASSARDIDYNEQFF. Here the CDR3 DNA reads TGTGCCAGCAGCGCCCGGGACATCGACTATAATGAGCAGTTCTTC.

The chain employs TRBV4-2 and TRBJ2-7, with 9 bases identical to TRBD1. Germline V gives CDR1 LGHNA, CDR2 YNFKEQ. Trimming cost V 0 bases and J 3 bases; bases outside gene matches: 3. The CDR3 length is 15 residues. The DNA for the CDR3 is TGTGCCAGCAGCCAAGAGACAGGGGGTATCTACGAGCAGTACTTC. Translating it yields CASSQETGGIYEQYF.

The sample holds a few counts of this clone. This rearrangement joins TRBV7-9 to TRBJ2-1; maybe TRBD2 (6 bases). The germline V gene encodes CDR1 SEHNR and CDR2 FQNEAQ (reference sequence). With 5 bases removed from V and 6 bases from J, the gap between germline ends came to 14 bases. The CDR3 length is 14 residues. CDR3 region: CASSPRELSNEQFF. DNA for the CDR3: TGTGCCAGCAGCCCCCGGGAGCTCTCCAATGAGCAGTTCTTC.

The rearrangement uses TRBV25-1 and TRBJ1-6, with unresolved D. The germline gives CDR1 MGHDK, CDR2 SYGVNS. The CDR3 runs to 16 residues. V was clipped by 3 bases and J by 7 bases, with 16 bases between them. The CDR3 DNA reads as TGTGCCAGCAGTGAGGGCATTGGAGGATCAAATTCACCCCTCCACTTT. Its translation: CASSEGIGGSNSPLHF.

The J gene is TRBJ1-5, the V gene TRBV27; maybe TRBD1 (6 bases). This CDR3 region has 16 residues. Germline CDR1 reads MNHEY; CDR2 reads SMNVEV (reference sequence). The V gene lost 1 base and the J gene lost 1 base, with 11 bases spanning the gap. In DNA form, the CDR3 reads TGTGCCAGCAGTTTATATGGAGGGGGAAGCAATCAGCCCCAGCATTTT. It codes for CASSLYGGGSNQPQHF.

The CDR3 is CASSLALRGEGETQYF. CDR3 nucleotide sequence: TGTGCCAGCAGCTTAGCGTTGCGGGGAGAGGGGGAGACCCAGTACTTC. J is TRBJ2-5 and V is TRBV7-9, with TRBD2 as a possible D gene (6 bases). CDR1 and CDR2 from the germline V gene are SEHNR and FQNEAQ (reference sequence). The CDR3 loop spans 16 amino acids. V gave up 0 bases and J gave up 5 bases, with 16 bases separating them.

The rearrangement links TRBV15 to TRBJ1-1, with a possible D match to TRBD1 (5 bases). Trimming left V 0 bases short and J 7 bases short, with 9 bases between. The CDR3 has 13 residues. Germline V gene lookup returns CDR1 LNHNV and CDR2 YYDKDF (reference sequence). Here the CDR3 reads CATSRDRGIEAFF. The CDR3 DNA reads as TGTGCCACCAGCAGAGATAGGGGAATTGAAGCTTTCTTT.

This clone was observed a single time. This sequence joins TRBV6-1 and TRBJ2-7; D gene ambiguous. Germline loops: CDR1 MNHNS, CDR2 SASEGT. The CDR3 totals 16 residues. Trimming left V 3 bases short and J 4 bases short, with 19 bases between. CDR3 amino acids: CASSDVPVSASYEQYF. The CDR3, as DNA: TGTGCCAGCAGTGACGTTCCCGTATCGGCGTCGTACGAGCAGTACTTC.

CDR3 sequence: CSVESGQRTFLYGYTF. The CDR3, as DNA: TGCAGCGTTGAATCCGGACAGAGGACGTTTTTATATGGCTACACCTTC. V and J are TRBV29-1 and TRBJ1-2; tentatively, D is TRBD1 (6 bases). CDR3 size: 16 residues. The V end was cut by 2 bases, the J end by 5 bases, with 21 bases between. In germline, CDR1 is SQVTM, CDR2 ANQGSEA.

This clone was recorded a few times. The chain couples TRBV4-3 to TRBJ1-1, with no clear D. CDR3 length equals 15 residues. Germline values: CDR1 LGHNA, CDR2 YSLEER. V lost 0 bases and J lost 1, with 9 bases in between. In DNA form, the CDR3 reads TGCGCCAGCAGCCAAGATCGAGCGGGGAACACTGAAGCTTTCTTT. Amino acids: CASSQDRAGNTEAFF.

The V gene is TRBV6-5, the J gene TRBJ1-2; weak D call: TRBD1 (5 bases). Germline V gene lookup returns CDR1 MNHEY and CDR2 SVGAGI. The CDR3 covers 13 residues. V lost 2 bases and J 8 bases, leaving 12 bases between the germline ends. The CDR3 bases are TGTGCCAGCAGTTACAATGGGGCCAGAGGCTACACCTTC. This gives the protein CASSYNGARGYTF.

The chain employs TRBV4-2 and TRBJ1-1, with D perhaps matching TRBD1 (6 bases). Germline loops: CDR1 LGHNA, CDR2 YNFKEQ. V was cut by 1 base and J by 0 bases, with 18 bases left in between. This CDR3 has 18 amino acids. The CDR3 coding sequence is TGTGCCAGCAGCCAAGCAGATAGGACAGTTGGGATGAACACTGAAGCTTTCTTT. It yields the protein CASSQADRTVGMNTEAFF.

The chain is built from TRBV14 and TRBJ1-2; no definite D call. This CDR3 is 14 amino acids long. Per the germline V gene, CDR1 is SGHDN and CDR2 is FVKESK. Trimming stripped 2 bases from V and 9 bases from J, with 16 bases between. CDR3 in amino acids: CASSQLLGLVSYTF. The CDR3 region has the DNA TGTGCCAGCAGCCAATTATTAGGGTTGGTGAGCTACACCTTC.

The chain is built from TRBV12-5 and TRBJ1-2; 10 nucleotides line up with TRBD1. The CDR3 loop spans 14 amino acids. CDR1 is LGHNT, CDR2 FRNRAP, per germline. The ends lost 2 bases at V and 5 bases at J; junction bases unmatched: 2. CDR3 loop: CASGLKGQGYGYTF. The CDR3 DNA follows: TGTGCTAGTGGTTTGAAGGGACAGGGGTATGGCTACACCTTC.

CDR3 in DNA: TGCAGCGTTGAGGAGAATATGAACACTGAAGCTTTCTTT. This codes for CSVEENMNTEAFF. The rearrangement links TRBV29-1 to TRBJ1-1, with unresolved D. Trimming stripped 3 bases from V and 0 bases from J, with 8 bases between. CDR3 length equals 13 residues. The V gene's germline CDR1 is SQVTM and CDR2 ANQGSEA.

The chain has TRBV28 and TRBJ1-1; possible D gene TRBD1, 6 bases. Looked up from germline, CDR1 is MDHEN and CDR2 is SYDVKM. V lost 5 bases, J lost 3 bases, and 10 bases lay in between. This CDR3 region has 13 residues. The CDR3 coding sequence is TGTGCCAGCAGTAGGGGGGCCGACACTGAAGCTTTCTTT. Protein sequence: CASSRGADTEAFF.